This T cell receptor (beta chain) was documented in a study of CD8 T cells in Susac syndrome. Study in general: Patients with Susac syndrome had blood drawn and were at that point therapy-naive, on corticosteroids, or on intravenous immunoglobulin alone. Study findings and constraints: The study conceded that its TCR sequencing and HLA analysis involved relatively few individuals.

The CDR3 is 14 amino acids. V shed 2 bases and J shed 0 bases, with 7 bases lying between them. Germline lookup yields CDR1 MNHNS and CDR2 SASEGT. Reverse transcription of about 0.5 to 1 ug RNA used random hexamers. The amplification used immunoSEQ multiplex PCR on TCR beta CDR3; it spanned 54 Vbeta and 13 Jbeta. TCRdb passed the immunoSEQ multiplex PCR reads through MiXCR, listing each CDR3 protein once. The sample holds about 210,000 distinct CDR3 sequences, around 93% seen once. Points on this clonotype: Its antigen is unidentified.

The TCR originated in a human donor with Susac syndrome. Sequenced sample: CD4+ T cells from PBMCs. This chain links TRBV6-1 with TRBJ1-1, with D uncertain. The CDR3 region has the DNA TGTGCCAGCAGTGAATGGAAGATGAACACTGAAGCTTTCTTT. It is translated as CASSEWKMNTEAFF.